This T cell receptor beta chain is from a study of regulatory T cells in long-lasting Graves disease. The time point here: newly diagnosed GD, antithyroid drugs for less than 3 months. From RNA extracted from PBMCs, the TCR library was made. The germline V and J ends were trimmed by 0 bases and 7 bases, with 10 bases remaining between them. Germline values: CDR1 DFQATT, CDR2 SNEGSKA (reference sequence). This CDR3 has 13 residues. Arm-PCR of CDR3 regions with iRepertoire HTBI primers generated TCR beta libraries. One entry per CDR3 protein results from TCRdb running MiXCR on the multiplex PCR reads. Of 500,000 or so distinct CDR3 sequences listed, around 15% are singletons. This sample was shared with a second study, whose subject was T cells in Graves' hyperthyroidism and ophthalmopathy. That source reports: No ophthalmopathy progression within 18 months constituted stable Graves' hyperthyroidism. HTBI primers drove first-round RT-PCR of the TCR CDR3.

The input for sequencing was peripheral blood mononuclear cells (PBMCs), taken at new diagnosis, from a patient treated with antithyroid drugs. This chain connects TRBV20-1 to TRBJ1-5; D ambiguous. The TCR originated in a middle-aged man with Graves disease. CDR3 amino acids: CSARDQPGQPQHF. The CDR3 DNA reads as TGCAGTGCTAGAGATCAGCCGGGGCAGCCCCAGCATTTT.